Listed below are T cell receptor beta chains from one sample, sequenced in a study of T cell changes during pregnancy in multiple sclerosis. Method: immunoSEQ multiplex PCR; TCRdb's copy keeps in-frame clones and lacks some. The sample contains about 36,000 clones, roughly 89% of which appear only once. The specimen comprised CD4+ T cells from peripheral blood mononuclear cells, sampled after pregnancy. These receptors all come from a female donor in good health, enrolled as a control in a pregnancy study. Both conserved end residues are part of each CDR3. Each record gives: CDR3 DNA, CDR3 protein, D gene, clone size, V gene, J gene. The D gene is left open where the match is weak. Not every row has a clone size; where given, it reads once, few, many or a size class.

TGTGCCAGCAAAGGGACTAGCCTCTTCAGGGAGACCCAGTACTTC	CASKGTSLFRETQYF	TRBD2	.	TRBV27	TRBJ2-5
TGTGCCAGCAGCCTGGGCGGTCGGAGTAATTCACCCCTCCACTTT	CASSLGGRSNSPLHF	.	.	TRBV5-4	TRBJ1-6
TGTGCCACCAGCAGAGGGGGGACTTACGAGCAGTACTTC	CATSRGGTYEQYF	.	.	TRBV15	TRBJ2-7
TGTGCCAGCAGCCCTACTGTCGGGGAAGCTAACTATGGCTACACCTTC	CASSPTVGEANYGYTF	.	.	TRBV4-2	TRBJ1-2
TGTGCCACCCGCGGGGAAGGGGGCTTCGGCGAGCAGTACTTC	CATRGEGGFGEQYF	.	.	TRBV19	TRBJ2-7
TGCAGCGTTGTGGGGCAGGCTCCGGTGGGAGGTGGCTACACCTTC	CSVVGQAPVGGGYTF	.	once	TRBV29-1	TRBJ1-2
TGTGCCAGCAGTTATCGGGGGGCCTACGAGCAGTACTTC	CASSYRGAYEQYF	TRBD2	.	TRBV6-5	TRBJ2-7
TGTGCCAGCAGCGGACAGGGAGTCCCGGTGACTGAAGCTTTCTTT	CASSGQGVPVTEAFF	TRBD1	.	TRBV7-9	TRBJ1-1
TGCAGCATTCGTTCAGGGGAGACGACTGAAGCTTTCTTT	CSIRSGETTEAFF	.	.	TRBV29-1	TRBJ1-1
TGTGCCAGCAACGGGGTTAACTATGGCTACACCTTC	CASNGVNYGYTF	.	once	TRBV6-1	TRBJ1-2
TGCGCCAGCAGCCAAGACCCCGGACTACCTGTCCACGAGCAGTACTTC	CASSQDPGLPVHEQYF	.	.	TRBV4-1	TRBJ2-7
TGTGCCAGCAGCCCGGGACTGGTCAATCAGCCCCAGCATTTT	CASSPGLVNQPQHF	.	once	TRBV9	TRBJ1-5
TGCGCCAGCAGCCAAGAACGGAGCTCAAGCGGGGGAGGGACCTACGAGCAGTACTTC	CASSQERSSSGGGTYEQYF	TRBD2	.	TRBV4-3	TRBJ2-7
TGTGCCTGGAGTGTTGGACGGGAACGAACCTATAATTCACCCCTCCACTTT	CAWSVGRERTYNSPLHF	.	few	TRBV30	TRBJ1-6
TGTGCCAGCAGCGTAGGTGAGGGGGTGACCTACTCTGGAAACACCATATATTTT	CASSVGEGVTYSGNTIYF	.	.	TRBV9	TRBJ1-3
TGCGCCAGCAGCCACGCAACCGGGACAGGGTTTAACGAGCAGTACTTC	CASSHATGTGFNEQYF	TRBD1	once	TRBV4-3	TRBJ2-7
TGTGCCAGCAGACCTTTGACGGGGAACACTGAAGCTTTCTTT	CASRPLTGNTEAFF	.	few	TRBV11-2	TRBJ1-1
TGCGCCAGCAGCCTACACAGCCGGAGGGTTGAAAAACTGTTTTTT	CASSLHSRRVEKLFF	.	.	TRBV5-1	TRBJ1-4
TGTGCCAGCAGTCCGACTAGCGGGAGTGGAGGCGAGCAGTTCTTC	CASSPTSGSGGEQFF	TRBD2	once	TRBV6-4	TRBJ2-1
TGTGCCAGCAGCCAAGAGGGAGCGGGAGGGCCCGGCGGGGAGCTGTTTTTT	CASSQEGAGGPGGELFF	TRBD2	.	TRBV14	TRBJ2-2
TGTGCCAGCAGCTTAATATCCGCGGGGGGGCCGGGTGAGCAGTACTTC	CASSLISAGGPGEQYF	TRBD2	.	TRBV7-6	TRBJ2-7
TGTGCCAGCAGTGAACAGGGGCCTTCACCCCTCCACTTT	CASSEQGPSPLHF	.	.	TRBV2	TRBJ1-6
TGTGCCAGCAGCCCCCTCGGCGGAAACACTGAAGCTTTCTTT	CASSPLGGNTEAFF	.	.	TRBV28	TRBJ1-1
TGTGCCAGCAGTTTATCCAGCGGGGTCTACAATGAGCAGTTCTTC	CASSLSSGVYNEQFF	TRBD2	.	TRBV28	TRBJ2-1
TGTGCCAGCAGCTCGCAGGGGGTCCAAGAGACCCAGTACTTC	CASSSQGVQETQYF	TRBD1	once	TRBV11-2	TRBJ2-5
TGTGCCTGGGAAAGACTAGCGTTCGGGACCCAGTACTTC	CAWERLAFGTQYF	TRBD2	.	TRBV30	TRBJ2-5
TGTGCCAGCAGCTTAGTTAGCTCCTACAATGAGCAGTTCTTC	CASSLVSSYNEQFF	.	.	TRBV7-2	TRBJ2-1
TGCGCCAGCAGCCAAGAAATAGGGAGTAGCGGGGGGGCCAGGCTTGCCTACAATGAGCAGTTCTTC	CASSQEIGSSGGARLAYNEQFF	TRBD2	.	TRBV4-1	TRBJ2-1
TGTGCCAGTAGCTACGGGACAGGGGGGGGTCAGCCCCAGCATTTT	CASSYGTGGGQPQHF	TRBD1	.	TRBV19	TRBJ1-5
TGTGCCAGCAGCCAGGGGGGGGAGCGCACAGATACGCAGTATTTT	CASSQGGERTDTQYF	TRBD2	.	TRBV4-2	TRBJ2-3
TGCGCCAGCAGTGAACAGGGTCATCAGCCCCAGCATTTT	CASSEQGHQPQHF	.	.	TRBV10-2	TRBJ1-5
TGCGCCACTAGGACAGGGAGCTCTGGGGCCAACGTCCTGACTTTC	CATRTGSSGANVLTF	TRBD1	.	TRBV5-1	TRBJ2-6
TGTGCCAGCAGCTTAAGCGGGGTCTCTAACTATGGCTACACCTTC	CASSLSGVSNYGYTF	.	.	TRBV7-9	TRBJ1-2
TGCGCCAGCAGCCAATCGGGGGGGGGCAGGGAGCTGTTTTTT	CASSQSGGGRELFF	TRBD2	.	TRBV4-3	TRBJ2-2
TGTGCCAGCACCGAGGACACAAACCCCCCAAAGGGTACCTTC	CASTEDTNPPKGTF	.	.	TRBV6-5	TRBJ1-2
TGTGCCAGCAGTGAAGCGGGGGCGCGTGAGCAGTTCTTC	CASSEAGAREQFF	.	.	TRBV6-1	TRBJ2-1
TGTGCCAGCACTAAGGGGACAGGCCCCTACGAGCAGTACTTC	CASTKGTGPYEQYF	TRBD1	.	TRBV6-5	TRBJ2-7
TGTGCCAGCAGCCCCAGGGCAGGGATGAACACTGAAGCTTTCTTT	CASSPRAGMNTEAFF	.	.	TRBV5-4	TRBJ1-1
TGTGCCAGCAGCCCCTTAGCGGGGGCAGAGACCCAGTACTTC	CASSPLAGAETQYF	TRBD2	.	TRBV7-2	TRBJ2-5
TGCGCCAGCAGCCCATTTGACAGGGGGACTGGAGATACGCAGTATTTT	CASSPFDRGTGDTQYF	TRBD1	.	TRBV5-1	TRBJ2-3
TGTGCCAGCAGCGAGCGGGGGCCAATGGAGACCCAGTACTTC	CASSERGPMETQYF	TRBD2	.	TRBV6-5	TRBJ2-5
TGTGCCAGCAGCCCCCCGGGCTCCTACAATGAGCAGTTCTTC	CASSPPGSYNEQFF	.	once	TRBV11-2	TRBJ2-1
TGTGCCAGCATACAAGGGGGCAATAGCAATCAGCCCCAGCATTTT	CASIQGGNSNQPQHF	TRBD1	.	TRBV6-6	TRBJ1-5
TGTGCCAGCAGTTCCTCCCGGCCAGGGCGGTACGAGCAGTACTTC	CASSSSRPGRYEQYF	.	.	TRBV6-6	TRBJ2-7
TGTGCCAGCAGTTCCCTCACAGGGAACTATGGCTACACCTTC	CASSSLTGNYGYTF	.	few	TRBV27	TRBJ1-2
TGTGCCAGCACCCTACTAGGTAGGGACACTGAAGCTTTCTTT	CASTLLGRDTEAFF	.	.	TRBV27	TRBJ1-1
TGTGCCAGCAGTTACCGGGGGGACAATCAGCCCCAGCATTTT	CASSYRGDNQPQHF	.	.	TRBV6-6	TRBJ1-5
TGTGCCAGCACACCGGGGGGGGCTGGGGCCAACGTCCTGACTTTC	CASTPGGAGANVLTF	TRBD2	.	TRBV28	TRBJ2-6
TGCAGCGTTCCAGGGGCAGATACGCAGTATTTT	CSVPGADTQYF	.	.	TRBV29-1	TRBJ2-3
TGCGCCAGCAGCTTGCTGGACAGCGTCTCCTACGAGCAGTACTTC	CASSLLDSVSYEQYF	.	.	TRBV5-1	TRBJ2-7
TGTGCCACCAGCAGAGTGGGGGGACTAGCGGGGCCCGCTGCAACAGATACGCAGTATTTT	CATSRVGGLAGPAATDTQYF	TRBD2	.	TRBV15	TRBJ2-3
TGTGCCAGTCGGCAGCGGGGGGACACAGATACGCAGTATTTT	CASRQRGDTDTQYF	TRBD2	.	TRBV7-8	TRBJ2-3
TGTGCCAGCAGCTTACAGGGGACACGGGATTCACCCCTCCACTTT	CASSLQGTRDSPLHF	.	.	TRBV7-9	TRBJ1-6
TGTGCCAGCAGCTCCCAACCGGAGCGGGGACCTCTCCACACCATATATTTT	CASSSQPERGPLHTIYF	.	once	TRBV5-6	TRBJ1-3
TGTGCCAGTAGTATGTCGACTAGCGGGGGGTACTACGAGCAGTACTTC	CASSMSTSGGYYEQYF	TRBD2	once	TRBV19	TRBJ2-7
TGCGCCAGCAGCCAAGAGGGCCGCGGGGGGGCTTACAATGAGCAGTTCTTC	CASSQEGRGGAYNEQFF	TRBD2	.	TRBV4-3	TRBJ2-1
TGTGCCAGCAGGACAGGGGATTATAATTCACCCCTCCACTTT	CASRTGDYNSPLHF	TRBD1	.	TRBV9	TRBJ1-6
TGTGCCAGCAGCCAAGAAAGGGGTCTTAATGAAAAACTGTTTTTT	CASSQERGLNEKLFF	.	few	TRBV4-2	TRBJ1-4